This TCR beta chain originates from a study of T cell changes during pregnancy in multiple sclerosis. Trimming removed 1 base from V and 2 bases from J, with 5 bases in between. There are 12 residues in the CDR3. Germline CDR1 and CDR2: GTSNPN and SVGIG (reference sequence). The repertoire was sequenced with immunoSEQ multiplex PCR; TCRdb's copy has only in-frame clones and lacks some. This table holds 35,000 or so clones, under 95% found once. The chain joins TRBV30 to TRBJ1-1; D not certain. The source is a female donor with multiple sclerosis, enrolled in a pregnancy study. The sample was CD4+ T cells from peripheral blood mononuclear cells, taken after pregnancy. CDR3 residues: CAWSDGNTEAFF. CDR3 sequence (DNA): TGTGCCTGGAGTGACGGTAACACTGAAGCTTTCTTT.